This TCR beta chain was sequenced during a study of cytomegalovirus exposure and HLA in healthy donors. Trimming stripped 2 bases from V and 2 bases from J, with 12 bases between. CDR3 length: 15 residues. Germline CDR1 reads SNHLY; CDR2 reads FYNNEI. Vbeta (60) and Jbeta (13) primers were used in the PCR. Generated by immunoSEQ multiplex PCR, the TCRdb table keeps only in-frame clones and is missing some. The table includes some 130,000 clones, 75% to 85% detected once. The receptor comes from a man aged 18 to 35 in good health and CMV-seronegative. V is TRBV2 and J is TRBJ1-2; D gene ambiguous. Source material: PBMCs. CDR3: CASSETAQRNYGYTF. The DNA for the CDR3 is TGTGCCAGCAGTGAAACAGCACAGAGAAACTATGGCTACACCTTC.